Listed here are 29 T cell receptor beta chains from one sample, sequenced in a study of shared clonotypes between healthy human individuals. Clones were sequenced by immunoSEQ multiplex PCR, and TCRdb holds only the in-frame ones, with some missing. The data hold under 750,000 clones, with 55% to 75% observed a single time. The sample taken for sequencing was memory CD4+ T cells sorted from blood. This sample's subset: CD45RA-negative fraction. The receptors here all came from a woman in her twenties or thirties in good health.

This chain uses TRBV7-9 with TRBJ2-1; 13 bases agree with TRBD2. V was clipped by 5 bases and J by 1 base; unmatched bases: 8. This CDR3 region has 18 residues. The germline CDR1 and CDR2 sequences are SEHNR and FQNEAQ (reference sequence). The CDR3 loop reads CASSPILGLAGSYNEQFF. DNA of the CDR3: TGTGCCAGCAGCCCCATCCTGGGACTAGCGGGGTCCTACAATGAGCAGTTCTTC.

The CDR3 DNA sequence: TGCGCCAGCAGCTTGGCGCAGGATACGCAGTATTTT. This sequence encodes CASSLAQDTQYF. The genes are TRBV5-1 and TRBJ2-3, with D unclear. Germline V gene lookup returns CDR1 SGHRS and CDR2 YFSETQ. V lost 0 bases to trimming and J lost 6 bases, with 5 bases between them. This CDR3 has 12 residues. Drawing the rest from reference TRBV5-1 and TRBJ2-3, the complete variable domain is KAGVTQTPRYLIKTRGQQVTLSCSPISGHRSVSWYQQTPGQGLQFLFEYFSETQRNKGNFPGRFSGRQFSNSRSEMNVSTLELGDSALYLCASSLAQDTQYFGPGTRLTVL.

This clone was seen at least ten times. This chain joins TRBV28 and TRBJ1-2; possibly TRBD1 for D (6 bases). The CDR3 has 12 amino acids. Germline V gene lookup returns CDR1 MDHEN and CDR2 SYDVKM. Deletions cut 2 bases from V and 7 bases from J, with 8 bases between. In DNA form, the CDR3 reads TGTGCCAGCAGTTTAGGGGGGCCTGGCTACACCTTC. As protein: CASSLGGPGYTF.

Of note for this clone: This may arise from a read error, as a much more abundant clone is one base away. Other DNA sequences in the sample encode the same CDR3. This chain links TRBV6-5 with TRBJ2-5; D uncertain. Germline CDR1 is MNHEY and CDR2 is SVGAGI. The CDR3 extends over 11 amino acids. The V end lost 2 bases, the J end lost 4 bases, and 2 bases lay between the germline ends. CDR3 sequence reads: CASSYGETQYF. For the CDR3, the DNA is TGTGCCAGCAGTTACGGAGAGACCCAGTACTTC.

This clone appeared a few times. The chain uses TRBV19 and TRBJ2-5; D gene uncertain. Germline values: CDR1 LNHDA, CDR2 SQIVND (reference sequence). There are 14 residues in the CDR3. V was shortened by 5 bases and J by 0 bases, with 10 bases between the two germline ends. CDR3 coding DNA: TGTGCCAGTAGTTCCGTATTGAACCAAGAGACCCAGTACTTC. This gives the protein CASSSVLNQETQYF. The full variable domain, with the rest looked up from reference TRBV19 and TRBJ2-5, is DGGITQSPKYLFRKEGQNVTLSCEQNLNHDAMYWYRQDPGQGLRLIYYSQIVNDFQKGDIAEGYSVSREKKESFPLTVTSAQKNPTAFYLCASSSVLNQETQYFGPGTRLLVL.

The chain carries TRBV14 and TRBJ2-1, with a possible D match to TRBD2 (5 bases). V was trimmed by 1 base and J by 3 bases, leaving 7 bases between them. CDR1 and CDR2 (germline): SGHDN, FVKESK. The CDR3 has 14 amino acids. The CDR3 region has the DNA TGTGCCAGCAGCCAAGGAGGGTACTACAATGAGCAGTTCTTC. Protein sequence: CASSQGGYYNEQFF.

The chain combines TRBV28 with TRBJ2-1, with TRBD2 matching 10 bases. The CDR3 length is 17 residues. Germline values: CDR1 MDHEN, CDR2 SYDVKM. V trimming: 2 bases; J trimming: 6 bases; junction bases outside the gene matches: 10. CDR3 loop: CASSLDGGLAGVNEQFF. CDR3 DNA: TGTGCCAGCAGTTTAGATGGGGGTCTAGCGGGAGTCAATGAGCAGTTCTTC.

This clone was picked up one time. The CDR3 sequence is CASSQEGGRANEQFF. The CDR3 coding sequence is TGCGCCAGCAGCCAAGAAGGAGGGAGGGCCAATGAGCAGTTCTTC. This rearrangement joins TRBV4-1 to TRBJ2-1; the match to TRBD2 covers 7 bases. The germline V gene encodes CDR1 MGHRA and CDR2 YSYEKL. The CDR3 is 15 residues long. Unmatched junction bases numbered 5, after V lost 0 bases and J lost 6 bases.

J is TRBJ2-7 and V is TRBV12-5; D gene ambiguous. In germline, CDR1 is LGHNT, CDR2 FRNRAP. The length of the CDR3 is 15 residues. Trimming took off 0 bases at V and 2 bases at J, with 11 bases between the two ends. The CDR3 coding sequence is TGTGCTAGTGGTTTGGTAAGTGTTATCACCTACGAGCAGTACTTC. Its translation: CASGLVSVITYEQYF.

This chain connects TRBV7-2 to TRBJ1-5; 7 positions match TRBD1. Trimming removed 4 bases from V and 4 bases from J; junction bases left unmatched: 4. The CDR3 has 14 residues. The germline V gene has CDR1 SGHTA and CDR2 FQGNSA. CDR3 in amino acids: CASSSQGGNQPQHF. DNA of the CDR3: TGTGCCAGCAGCTCCCAGGGGGGAAATCAGCCCCAGCATTTT.

The chain combines TRBV28 with TRBJ2-2; 9 bases align to TRBD1. After removal of 6 bases from V and 7 bases from J, the junction contained 12 bases not matched to a gene. The CDR3 is 16 amino acids. Germline CDR1 and CDR2: MDHEN and SYDVKM. CDR3 residues: CASRFTGTGHIGELFF. In nucleotides, the CDR3 is TGTGCCAGCAGATTTACCGGGACAGGGCATATCGGGGAGCTGTTTTTT.

V is TRBV29-1 and J is TRBJ1-1, with D hard to call. The CDR3 sequence is 12 residues long. Trimming took off 5 bases at V and 0 bases at J, with 7 bases between the two ends. The germline V gene has CDR1 SQVTM and CDR2 ANQGSEA. The CDR3 DNA sequence: TGCAGCGTTCAGAGGGTGAACACTGAAGCTTTCTTT. It specifies CSVQRVNTEAFF.

This clone has more than one count but fewer than ten. This sequence joins TRBV21-1 and TRBJ2-2; TRBD2 reflects the table's D call only, with no check against the DNA. TRBV21-1 is marked as a pseudogene. The CDR3 is made up of 15 amino acids. The CDR3 region is CASSPGGSDTGELFF. The CDR3 DNA reads TGTGCCAGCAGCCCGGGTGGCTCAGACACCGGGGAGCTGTTTTTT.

The V call is TRBV18, the J call TRBJ2-7; D ambiguous. V gave up 5 bases and J gave up 7 bases, with 15 bases separating them. CDR1 and CDR2 from the germline V gene are KGHSH and LQKENI. The CDR3 consists of 13 residues. As DNA, the CDR3 is TGTGCCAGCTCATCTTCGTCCCACGGGGAGCAGTACTTC. This codes for CASSSSSHGEQYF.

The gene calls are TRBV14 and TRBJ2-5; D unresolved. Judging by the DNA end, TRBJ2-7 fits better; the J call may be wrong. Germline V CDR1 and CDR2: SGHDN, FVKESK. This CDR3 is built from 13 residues. The DNA of the CDR3 is TGTGCCAGCAGCAGGTTTCTTGGCTACGAGCAGTACTTC. It yields the protein CASSRFLGYEQYF.

This clone was recorded a few times. This rearrangement joins TRBV25-1 to TRBJ1-1; D is ambiguous. The germline CDR1 and CDR2 sequences are MGHDK and SYGVNS. Trimming cost V 4 bases and J 5 bases, with 5 bases left between them. The length of the CDR3 is 11 residues. CDR3 region: CASSGLTEAFF. In DNA form, the CDR3 reads TGTGCCAGCAGTGGTTTGACTGAAGCTTTCTTT. The whole variable domain, remainder taken from reference TRBV25-1 and TRBJ1-1, is EADIYQTPRYLVIGTGKKITLECSQTMGHDKMYWYQQDPGMELHLIHYSYGVNSTEKGDLSSESTVSRIRTEHFPLTLESARPSHTSQYLCASSGLTEAFFGQGTRLTVV.

This sequence joins TRBV23-1 and TRBJ2-1; 11 nucleotides line up with TRBD1. TRBV23-1 is noted as an ORF with a role that remains uncertain. CDR3 length equals 16 residues. The ends lost 7 bases at V and 7 bases at J; junction bases unmatched: 12. For the CDR3, the DNA is TGCGCCAGCACTCCCGTCCCGGACAGGGGGCATAATGAGCAGTTCTTC. Its translation is CASTPVPDRGHNEQFF.

This sequence joins TRBV4-1 and TRBJ1-2; D not resolved. CDR3 size: 14 residues. The germline CDR1 and CDR2 sequences are MGHRA and YSYEKL. V was pared by 0 bases and J by 5 bases, with 10 bases between. Here the CDR3 reads CASSQEGGPYGYTF. CDR3 sequence (DNA): TGCGCCAGCAGCCAAGAAGGCGGGCCTTATGGCTACACCTTC.

The rearrangement links TRBV18 to TRBJ2-5, with 7 bases fitting TRBD1. CDR3 length: 15 amino acids. Losses at the gene ends were 3 bases for V and 2 bases for J; bases not matched to a gene: 6. Germline CDR1 KGHSH, CDR2 LQKENI. The CDR3 nucleotides are TGTGCCAGCTCACCGAGACAGGGCGAACAAGAGACCCAGTACTTC. Protein sequence: CASSPRQGEQETQYF.

This clone has only one observation. V usage is TRBV7-2 and J usage is TRBJ1-3; the D gene is possibly TRBD1 (6 bases). This CDR3 is 15 amino acids long. The germline V and J ends were trimmed by 2 bases and 4 bases, with 12 bases remaining between them. Germline values: CDR1 SGHTA, CDR2 FQGNSA. The CDR3 coding sequence is TGTGCCAGCAGCTTATCCGGGACAAGAGGAAACACCATATATTTT. Translation: CASSLSGTRGNTIYF.

V is TRBV28 and J is TRBJ2-7; 7 bases fit TRBD2. The CDR3 is 14 amino acids. After removal of 3 bases from V and 7 bases from J, the junction contained 9 bases not matched to a gene. Germline-derived CDR1 and CDR2 are MDHEN and SYDVKM. For the CDR3, the DNA is TGTGCCAGCAGTTTCCTAGCGGAGTGGGGAGAGCAGTACTTC. It yields the protein CASSFLAEWGEQYF.

The chain joins TRBV5-1 to TRBJ2-5; 11 bases align to TRBD2. The CDR3 sequence is 16 residues long. J was trimmed by 1 base and V by 0 bases; bases with no gene match: 2. Germline CDR1 and CDR2: SGHRS and YFSETQ. The CDR3 sequence is CASSLGGTSGQETQYF. The CDR3 nucleotides read TGCGCCAGCAGCTTGGGGGGGACTAGCGGCCAAGAGACCCAGTACTTC.

This rearrangement joins TRBV19 to TRBJ1-5; D is unclear. The CDR3 consists of 14 residues. Germline-derived CDR1 and CDR2 are LNHDA and SQIVND (reference sequence). Between the trimmed V and J ends, which lost 3 bases and 6 bases, there was a span of 12 bases. CDR3 bases: TGTGCCAGTAGTATTAAGGTAGGAAGTCAGCCCCAGCATTTT. This gives the protein CASSIKVGSQPQHF.

This clone was observed a handful of times. The rearrangement joins TRBV2 to TRBJ2-5; maybe TRBD2 (5 bases). V lost 0 bases and J 2 bases, leaving 10 bases between the germline ends. Germline V lookup: CDR1 SNHLY, CDR2 FYNNEI. The CDR3 length is 15 residues. The CDR3 region is CASSEARLKQETQYF. CDR3 DNA: TGTGCCAGCAGTGAAGCGAGACTAAAACAAGAGACCCAGTACTTC.

The J gene is TRBJ2-4, the V gene TRBV28; possibly TRBD2 for D (6 bases). CDR1 is MDHEN and CDR2 is SYDVKM in the germline V gene. This CDR3 region has 15 residues. V lost 2 bases, J lost 0 bases, and 8 bases lay in between. The CDR3 region is CASSLLAIAKNIQYF. The CDR3, as DNA: TGTGCCAGCAGTTTACTAGCGATAGCCAAAAACATTCAGTACTTC.

This clone was detected a few times. The CDR3 nucleotides read TGCGCCAGCAGCTCAAGGGAGAGTGATGAAGCTTTCTTT. This codes for CASSSRESDEAFF. The chain has TRBV5-1 and TRBJ1-1; no definite D call. Germline CDR1 SGHRS, CDR2 YFSETQ. The CDR3 spans 13 residues. V shed 3 bases and J shed 7 bases, with 13 bases lying between them. Using reference TRBV5-1 and TRBJ1-1 for the parts outside the CDR3, the full variable domain is KAGVTQTPRYLIKTRGQQVTLSCSPISGHRSVSWYQQTPGQGLQFLFEYFSETQRNKGNFPGRFSGRQFSNSRSEMNVSTLELGDSALYLCASSSRESDEAFFGQGTRLTVV.

The rearrangement joins TRBV30 to TRBJ1-6; D possibly corresponds to TRBD1 (5 bases). CDR3 length equals 15 residues. Looked up from germline, CDR1 is GTSNPN and CDR2 is SVGIG (reference sequence). Between the trimmed V and J ends, which lost 0 bases and 9 bases, there was a span of 15 bases. In DNA, the CDR3 is TGTGCCTGGAGTGTTGTGGAGGGGTTTGGTTCACCCCTCCACTTT. Translated, it gives CAWSVVEGFGSPLHF.

The chain links TRBV19 to TRBJ2-5; possibly TRBD2 for D (5 bases). Trimming took 4 bases from V and 5 from J, leaving 11 bases between them. The CDR3 is 13 amino acids. Per the germline V gene, CDR1 is LNHDA and CDR2 is SQIVND (reference sequence). The CDR3 sequence is CASSNPGMETQYF. The CDR3 DNA reads as TGTGCCAGTAGTAATCCGGGGATGGAGACCCAGTACTTC.

The chain is built from TRBV5-1 and TRBJ2-3, with 10 bases lining up with TRBD2. V lost 2 bases, J lost 7 bases, and 13 bases stayed unmatched. Germline CDR1 SGHRS, CDR2 YFSETQ. The CDR3 is made up of 17 amino acids. The CDR3 sequence: CASSFVLAGDSGNTQYF. CDR3 DNA: TGCGCCAGCAGCTTCGTTCTAGCGGGAGATTCCGGGAATACGCAGTATTTT.